Following are 19 T cell receptor beta chains from one sample sequenced in a study of shared clonotypes between healthy human individuals. The method was immunoSEQ multiplex PCR; TCRdb's version includes in-frame clones alone and lacks a portion of them. Counted here are around 690,000 clones, roughly 91% occurring once; the ten biggest clones make up 30% to 40%. Input material: memory CD8+ T cells from PBMCs. The subset is: CD45RO+ cells pooled with CCR7-negative TemRA cells. These receptors came from a man aged 18 to 35 in good health. Some clones in this sample may be carry-over from other donors' samples.

The chain uses TRBV27 and TRBJ1-5; a weak D match, TRBD1 (5 bases). Germline CDR1 reads MNHEY; CDR2 reads SMNVEV (reference sequence). The V and J ends lost 0 bases and 9 bases respectively, with 9 bases between them. This CDR3 has 13 residues. CDR3 sequence (DNA): TGTGCCAGCAGTTTATCTGGGGGGACGCCCCAGCATTTT. This gives the protein CASSLSGGTPQHF.

The CDR3 region is CASSLYNEQFF. The DNA for the CDR3 is TGTGCCAGCAGCTTATACAATGAGCAGTTCTTC. The chain is built from TRBV5-6 and TRBJ2-1, with D hard to call. The CDR3 is 11 residues long. The V end was cut by 2 bases, the J end by 4 bases, with 1 base between. Germline CDR1 reads SGHDT; CDR2 reads YYEEEE.

The chain links TRBV6-1 to TRBJ2-7; D is tentatively TRBD1 or TRBD2 (5 bases each). Trimming removed 0 bases from V and 0 bases from J, with 9 bases in between. The CDR3 has 15 residues. CDR1 and CDR2 (germline): MNHNS, SASEGT. The CDR3 sequence: CASSEADGASYEQYF. The CDR3 nucleotides are TGTGCCAGCAGTGAAGCGGACGGGGCCTCCTACGAGCAGTACTTC.

The chain uses TRBV28 and TRBJ2-2; weak D call: TRBD1 (5 bases). V gave up 7 bases and J gave up 1 base, with 19 bases separating them. Germline CDR1 MDHEN, CDR2 SYDVKM. This CDR3 has 17 residues. Here the CDR3 reads CASISPMGLLNTGELFF. The CDR3 DNA is TGTGCCAGCATCTCACCCATGGGGCTATTGAACACCGGGGAGCTGTTTTTT.

The rearrangement links TRBV7-9 to TRBJ2-3; 8 nucleotides line up with TRBD2. V lost 2 bases, J lost 5 bases, and 15 bases stayed unmatched. The CDR3 is 18 residues long. The germline gives CDR1 SEHNR, CDR2 FQNEAQ (reference sequence). The CDR3 reads CASSLPLSGREGKDTQYF. In nucleotides, the CDR3 is TGTGCCAGCAGCTTACCCCTTAGCGGTCGGGAGGGGAAAGATACGCAGTATTTT.

This rearrangement joins TRBV5-5 to TRBJ1-5, with unresolved D. Germline-derived CDR1 and CDR2 are SGHKS and YYEKEE (reference sequence). The CDR3 runs to 14 residues. Trimming left V 0 bases short and J 7 bases short, with 11 bases between. In DNA form, the CDR3 reads TGTGCCAGCAGCTTGGAAGGTCGCGGGCAGCCCCAGCATTTT. It specifies CASSLEGRGQPQHF.

The rearrangement uses TRBV7-9 and TRBJ1-4, with D possibly being TRBD1 (5 bases). CDR3 size: 12 residues. Trimming removed 5 bases from V and 11 bases from J, with 12 bases in between. CDR1 is SEHNR, CDR2 FQNEAQ, per germline (reference sequence). CDR3 DNA sequence: TGTGCCAGCAGCACTACAGGACCTAAACTGTTTTTT. Encoded protein: CASSTTGPKLFF.

This chain joins TRBV7-3 and TRBJ2-7, with 7 bases aligning to TRBD1. Germline assignment: CDR1 SGHTA and CDR2 FQGTGA. The CDR3 is 14 amino acids. V gave up 4 bases and J gave up 2 bases; unmatched junction bases: 5. CDR3 coding DNA: TGTGCCAGCAGCTCATGGGACAGCCCCTACGAGCAGTACTTC. This encodes CASSSWDSPYEQYF.

J is TRBJ2-7 and V is TRBV7-8, with TRBD2 identical over 7 bases. The CDR3 spans 14 residues. CDR1 is SGHVS and CDR2 is FQNEAQ in the germline V gene. Trimming took 5 bases from V and 3 from J; bases not matched to a gene: 7. CDR3 region: CASSPRTRNYEQYF. CDR3 DNA: TGTGCCAGCAGCCCCAGGACTAGGAACTACGAGCAGTACTTC.

The CDR3 region has the DNA TGTGCCGCCTCGGACAGCCTGAACACTGAAGCTTTCTTT. Encoded protein: CAASDSLNTEAFF. J is TRBJ1-1 and V is TRBV19; TRBD1 is a possible D gene (6 bases). Trimming left V 11 bases short and J 0 bases short, with 13 bases between. The CDR3 has 13 residues. Germline V gene sequence: CDR1 LNHDA, CDR2 SQIVND (reference sequence).

The chain has TRBV29-1 and TRBJ2-1; 7 bases line up with TRBD1. The V gene's germline CDR1 is SQVTM and CDR2 ANQGSEA. The CDR3 sequence is 14 residues long. Losses at the gene ends were 5 bases for V and 2 bases for J; bases not matched to a gene: 6. The CDR3 DNA is TGCAGCGTTTTCGGAGGACAGGCCTACAATGAGCAGTTCTTC. Translated, it gives CSVFGGQAYNEQFF.

The V call is TRBV19, the J call TRBJ1-2, with D tentatively TRBD1 (6 bases). Trimming cost V 3 bases and J 4 bases, with 12 bases left between them. Per the germline V gene, CDR1 is LNHDA and CDR2 is SQIVND (reference sequence). The length of the CDR3 is 14 residues. The CDR3 region is CASSMGTSGYGYTF. CDR3 in DNA: TGTGCCAGTAGTATGGGGACAAGCGGCTATGGCTACACCTTC.

The chain combines TRBV28 with TRBJ1-1, with D unclear. This CDR3 comprises 13 residues. The V end lost 2 bases, the J end lost 4 bases, and 8 bases lay between the germline ends. Looked up from germline, CDR1 is MDHEN and CDR2 is SYDVKM. The CDR3 is CASSLSGPTEAFF. CDR3 coding DNA: TGTGCCAGCAGTTTAAGCGGGCCCACTGAAGCTTTCTTT. The variable domain in full, with the rest retrieved from reference TRBV28 and TRBJ1-1, is DVKVTQSSRYLVKRTGEKVFLECVQDMDHENMFWYRQDPGLGLRLIYFSYDVKMKEKGDIPEGYSVSREKKERFSLILESASTNQTSMYLCASSLSGPTEAFFGQGTRLTVV.

This chain links TRBV5-5 with TRBJ1-5; D uncertain. From germline, CDR1 is SGHKS and CDR2 YYEKEE (reference sequence). Trimming pared 0 bases from V and 3 bases from J, leaving 10 bases between. The CDR3 sequence is 15 residues long. In DNA, the CDR3 is TGTGCCAGCAGCTTGGTTGGGGTTATCAATCAGCCCCAGCATTTT. Encoded protein: CASSLVGVINQPQHF.

This chain links TRBV11-3 with TRBJ2-1; weak D call: TRBD2 (7 bases). Germline CDR1 and CDR2: SGHNT and YENEEA. This CDR3 region has 15 residues. The germline V and J ends were trimmed by 5 bases and 7 bases, with 18 bases remaining between them. The CDR3 coding sequence is TGTGCCAGCAGCCCCCGGTTAGGGGGGGAGAATGAGCAGTTCTTC. It specifies CASSPRLGGENEQFF.

The chain employs TRBV7-9 and TRBJ1-4; 9 positions match TRBD1. The CDR3 sequence is 14 residues long. The junction had 5 bases not matched to a gene; V was cut back by 4 bases and J by 8 bases. From germline, CDR1 is SEHNR and CDR2 FQNEAQ (reference sequence). In DNA form, the CDR3 reads TGTGCCAGCAGCTACCGGGACAGGGACGAAAAACTGTTTTTT. Amino acid sequence: CASSYRDRDEKLFF.

The chain joins TRBV6-1 to TRBJ2-1; the D gene could be TRBD1 or TRBD2 (5 bases each). Germline loops: CDR1 MNHNS, CDR2 SASEGT. V shed 4 bases and J shed 6 bases, with 13 bases lying between them. The CDR3 extends over 14 amino acids. For the CDR3, the DNA is TGTGCCAGCAGTGCCCGGGACCTACCCAATGAGCAGTTCTTC. Its protein product is CASSARDLPNEQFF.

The chain employs TRBV7-9 and TRBJ1-3; the D is unclear. This CDR3 region has 14 residues. With 7 bases removed from V and 0 bases from J, the gap between germline ends came to 10 bases. Germline CDR1 is SEHNR and CDR2 is FQNEAQ (reference sequence). The CDR3 protein is CASTTGYSGNTIYF. The CDR3 DNA sequence: TGTGCCAGCACAACTGGATACTCTGGAAACACCATATATTTT.

The gene calls are TRBV7-8 and TRBJ2-7; the D call may be TRBD1 or TRBD2 (5 bases each). V lost 3 bases and J 4 bases, leaving 19 bases between the germline ends. The CDR3 has 16 amino acids. Per the germline V gene, CDR1 is SGHVS and CDR2 is FQNEAQ. The CDR3 is CASSFFRSGTQYEQYF. CDR3 sequence (DNA): TGTGCCAGCAGCTTTTTCCGGTCCGGGACCCAATACGAGCAGTACTTC.